This T cell receptor (beta chain) was captured in a study of cytomegalovirus exposure and HLA in healthy donors. Study-wide background: Later, an analysis reported that the 100 to 150 validation repertoires had used the same platform as the approximately 630 first-cohort repertoires. General study findings and limits: Subsequent analysis of the 120 or so validation repertoires found a tendency for first-cohort TCR clusters to co-occur. A few chains tied to CMV proved CMV antigen-specific in vitro. Reportedly, cytomegalovirus status was diagnosed with high sensitivity and specificity.

This clone was seen a handful of times. Its antigen is not identified. Sequencing used immunoSEQ multiplex PCR; TCRdb keeps in-frame clones, though not all of them. Of around 300,000 clones detected, approximately 88% appear once; the ten largest clones hold approximately 0.95%. From germline, CDR1 is MNHEY and CDR2 SVGAGI. V was pared by 2 bases and J by 7 bases, with 8 bases of the junction left unmatched. CDR3 length: 15 amino acids. This TCR was sampled from a man under 40 in good health and CMV-seronegative. Sequencing input: PBMCs. The V and J genes are TRBV6-5 and TRBJ1-2, with TRBD1 identical over 9 bases. CDR3 amino acids: CASSYAGTGLAGYTF. The DNA for the CDR3 is TGTGCCAGCAGTTACGCAGGGACAGGGTTGGCTGGCTACACCTTC.